This TCR beta chain was recorded in a study of CD8+ T cells in alopecia areata. V was trimmed by 0 bases and J by 6 bases, leaving 11 bases between them. The CDR3 totals 14 residues. Germline values: CDR1 SGHTA, CDR2 FQGNSA. As the sequencing template, cDNA was produced by extracting RNA and reverse transcribing it. TCRdb keeps only in-frame clones here, not all; method: immunoSEQ multiplex PCR. Among some 100,000 clones listed, less than 45% were seen once. The sequenced material came from CD4+ T cells sorted from blood. The V call is TRBV7-2, the J call TRBJ2-5; D gene ambiguous. The TCR was taken from a human donor with alopecia areata. Here the CDR3 reads CASSLARSPKTQYF. CDR3 bases: TGTGCCAGCAGCTTAGCCCGGTCCCCCAAGACCCAGTACTTC.